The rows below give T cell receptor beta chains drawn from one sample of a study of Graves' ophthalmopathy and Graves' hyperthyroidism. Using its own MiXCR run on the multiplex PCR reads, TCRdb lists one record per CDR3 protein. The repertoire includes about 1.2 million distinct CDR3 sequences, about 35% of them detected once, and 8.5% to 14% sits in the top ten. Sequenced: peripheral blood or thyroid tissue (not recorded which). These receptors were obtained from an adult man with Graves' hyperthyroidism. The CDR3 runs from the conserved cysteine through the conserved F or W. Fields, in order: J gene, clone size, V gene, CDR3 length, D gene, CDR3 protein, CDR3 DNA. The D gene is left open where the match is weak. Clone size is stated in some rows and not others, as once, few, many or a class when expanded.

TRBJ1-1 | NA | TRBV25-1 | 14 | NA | CASRPSPRNTEAFF | TGTGCCAGCAGACCCTCTCCGAGGAACACTGAAGCTTTCTTT
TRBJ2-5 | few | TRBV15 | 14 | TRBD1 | CATSRDRGPETQYF | TGTGCCACCAGCAGGGACAGGGGGCCAGAGACCCAGTACTTC
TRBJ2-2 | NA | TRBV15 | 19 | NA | CATSRVRGNLVTNTGELSW | TGTGCCACCAGCAGAGTCAGGGGAAACTTGGTAACGAACACCGGGGAGCTGTCTTGG
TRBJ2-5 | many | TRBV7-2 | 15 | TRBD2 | CASSPRGGGAETQYF | TGTGCCAGCAGCCCCCGGGGGGGGGGAGCCGAGACCCAGTACTTC
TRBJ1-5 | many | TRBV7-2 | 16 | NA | CASSLGLQGIYQPQHF | TGTGCCAGCAGCTTAGGATTGCAGGGAATTTATCAGCCCCAGCATTTT
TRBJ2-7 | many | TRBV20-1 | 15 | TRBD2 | CSAKKGASGSEEQYF | TGCAGTGCTAAAAAGGGGGCTAGCGGGAGTGAGGAGCAGTACTTC
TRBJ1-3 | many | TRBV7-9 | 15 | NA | CASSDTGLRGNTIYF | TGTGCCAGCAGCGACACAGGGTTACGGGGAAACACCATATATTTT
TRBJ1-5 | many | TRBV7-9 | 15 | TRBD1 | CASSLVGGANQPQHF | TGTGCCAGCAGCTTAGTAGGGGGCGCGAATCAGCCCCAGCATTTT
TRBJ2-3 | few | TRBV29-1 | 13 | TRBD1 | CSAGTGDADTQYF | TGCAGCGCCGGGACAGGGGACGCAGATACGCAGTATTTT
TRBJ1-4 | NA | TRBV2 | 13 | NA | CASSVGRAEKLFF | TGTGCCAGCAGTGTGGGCAGGGCTGAAAAACTGTTTTTT